These T cell receptor beta chains were read from a single sample in a study of neurological immune-mediated disorders. TCRdb passed the 5' RACE reads through MiXCR, listing each CDR3 protein once. The table lists about 95,000 distinct CDR3 sequences, around 3.3% of them singletons, with roughly 6% in the top ten. The sequenced material came from PBMCs. These receptors were taken from a young woman with multiple sclerosis. The CDR3 runs from the conserved cysteine through the conserved F or W. D genes are given only for firm matches. Not every row has a clone size; where given, it reads once, few, many or a size class.

d_call: TRBD1; j_call: TRBJ1-2; v_call: TRBV11-2; clone_size: many; cdr3_aa: CASSAAGTVTYGYTF; cdr3_nt: TGTGCCAGCAGCGCAGCCGGGACAGTAACTTATGGCTACACCTTC
d_call: NA; j_call: TRBJ2-2; v_call: TRBV10-2; clone_size: many; cdr3_aa: CASSPAFAGELFF; cdr3_nt: TGCGCCAGCAGCCCCGCTTTCGCCGGGGAGCTGTTTTTT
d_call: TRBD1; j_call: TRBJ2-2; v_call: TRBV24-1; clone_size: many; cdr3_aa: CATLGDRENTGELFF; cdr3_nt: TGTGCCACCCTGGGGGACAGGGAGAACACCGGGGAGCTGTTTTTT
d_call: NA; j_call: TRBJ2-7; v_call: TRBV5-1; clone_size: many; cdr3_aa: CASSYPGTTPYEQYF; cdr3_nt: TGCGCCAGCAGCTACCCAGGGACGACGCCCTACGAGCAGTACTTC
d_call: NA; j_call: TRBJ1-2; v_call: TRBV5-1; clone_size: many; cdr3_aa: CASSLEGPGTYGYTF; cdr3_nt: TGCGCCAGCAGCTTGGAAGGGCCGGGTACCTATGGCTACACCTTC
d_call: NA; j_call: TRBJ2-3; v_call: TRBV19; clone_size: NA; cdr3_aa: CASSIDHLEGGLTDTQYF; cdr3_nt: TGTGCCAGTAGTATAGATCATTTGGAGGGGGGCCTCACAGATACGCAGTATTTT
d_call: NA; j_call: TRBJ1-1; v_call: TRBV20-1; clone_size: many; cdr3_aa: CSARHPRKGNTEAFF; cdr3_nt: TGCAGTGCTAGACACCCCAGAAAGGGGAACACTGAAGCTTTCTTT
d_call: TRBD1; j_call: TRBJ2-7; v_call: TRBV5-1; clone_size: many; cdr3_aa: CASSDRDRGAKEQYF; cdr3_nt: TGCGCCAGCAGCGACCGGGACAGGGGAGCTAAGGAGCAGTACTTC
d_call: TRBD2; j_call: TRBJ2-1; v_call: TRBV28; clone_size: many; cdr3_aa: CASSSPATSGSVNEQFF; cdr3_nt: TGTGCCAGCAGTTCGCCGGCGACTAGCGGGAGTGTAAATGAGCAGTTCTTC
d_call: NA; j_call: TRBJ1-2; v_call: TRBV25-1; clone_size: many; cdr3_aa: CASSLSGVNYGYTF; cdr3_nt: TGTGCCAGCAGCTTGAGCGGAGTAAACTATGGCTACACCTTC
d_call: NA; j_call: TRBJ2-7; v_call: TRBV5-6; clone_size: many; cdr3_aa: CASSLGLNEQYF; cdr3_nt: TGTGCCAGCAGCTTGGGGCTCAACGAGCAGTACTTC
d_call: NA; j_call: TRBJ2-5; v_call: TRBV13; clone_size: many; cdr3_aa: CASSDGWETQYF; cdr3_nt: TGTGCCAGCAGCGACGGGTGGGAGACCCAGTACTTC
d_call: TRBD1; j_call: TRBJ2-3; v_call: TRBV20-1; clone_size: many; cdr3_aa: CSAGQGPNTDTQYF; cdr3_nt: TGCAGTGCTGGACAGGGACCGAACACAGATACGCAGTATTTT
d_call: NA; j_call: TRBJ1-2; v_call: TRBV6-6; clone_size: NA; cdr3_aa: CASSYSASPNYGYTF; cdr3_nt: TGTGCCAGCAGTTACTCGGCGAGCCCAAACTATGGCTACACCTTC
d_call: TRBD2; j_call: TRBJ2-7; v_call: TRBV3-1; clone_size: many; cdr3_aa: CASTSGYEQYF; cdr3_nt: TGTGCCAGCACTAGCGGCTACGAGCAGTACTTC
d_call: TRBD2; j_call: TRBJ2-4; v_call: TRBV9; clone_size: many; cdr3_aa: CASSVGTSGAGNIQYF; cdr3_nt: TGTGCCAGCAGCGTAGGGACTAGCGGGGCGGGAAACATTCAGTACTTC
d_call: TRBD2; j_call: TRBJ2-7; v_call: TRBV20-1; clone_size: many; cdr3_aa: CSASGTSAEQYF; cdr3_nt: TGCAGTGCTAGTGGGACTAGCGCTGAGCAGTACTTC
d_call: NA; j_call: TRBJ2-2; v_call: TRBV4-1; clone_size: many; cdr3_aa: CASSLGRSTGELFF; cdr3_nt: TGCGCCAGCAGCCTTGGGCGTAGCACCGGGGAGCTGTTTTTT
d_call: NA; j_call: TRBJ2-1; v_call: TRBV5-1; clone_size: few; cdr3_aa: CASSLEGGDEQFF; cdr3_nt: TGCGCCAGCAGCTTGGAGGGGGGCGATGAGCAGTTCTTC
d_call: NA; j_call: TRBJ1-1; v_call: TRBV5-1; clone_size: few; cdr3_aa: CASSLNAGSATEAFF; cdr3_nt: TGCGCCAGCAGCTTGAACGCGGGGAGTGCCACTGAAGCTTTCTTT
d_call: TRBD2; j_call: TRBJ2-2; v_call: TRBV30; clone_size: NA; cdr3_aa: CAWSVGRGANTGELFF; cdr3_nt: TGTGCCTGGAGTGTAGGCCGGGGGGCGAACACCGGGGAGCTGTTTTTT
d_call: NA; j_call: TRBJ2-2; v_call: TRBV27; clone_size: many; cdr3_aa: CASSFGYDTGELFF; cdr3_nt: TGTGCCAGCAGTTTTGGATATGACACCGGGGAGCTGTTTTTT
d_call: TRBD1; j_call: TRBJ2-7; v_call: TRBV11-2; clone_size: NA; cdr3_aa: CASSPTPTDRGAYEQYF; cdr3_nt: TGTGCCAGCAGCCCAACCCCGACCGACAGGGGCGCCTACGAGCAGTACTTC
d_call: NA; j_call: TRBJ1-5; v_call: TRBV6-2/TRBV6-3; clone_size: many; cdr3_aa: CASSYSLLLGPQHF; cdr3_nt: TGTGCCAGCAGTTACTCCCTTCTTCTGGGACCCCAGCATTTT
d_call: TRBD1; j_call: TRBJ2-5; v_call: TRBV7-9; clone_size: many; cdr3_aa: CASSPGTAQKETQYF; cdr3_nt: TGTGCCAGCAGCCCGGGGACAGCGCAAAAAGAGACCCAGTACTTC
d_call: NA; j_call: TRBJ1-6; v_call: TRBV7-9; clone_size: many; cdr3_aa: CASSPGRDNSPLHF; cdr3_nt: TGTGCCAGCAGCCCCGGACGGGATAATTCACCCCTCCACTTT
d_call: NA; j_call: TRBJ1-1; v_call: TRBV5-1; clone_size: many; cdr3_aa: CASSLHGIETEAFF; cdr3_nt: TGCGCCAGCAGCTTGCATGGGATAGAGACTGAAGCTTTCTTT
d_call: NA; j_call: TRBJ1-3; v_call: TRBV7-8; clone_size: many; cdr3_aa: CASSMAGSSGTIYF; cdr3_nt: TGTGCCAGCAGCATGGCAGGATCCTCGGGCACCATATATTTT
d_call: TRBD1; j_call: TRBJ2-7; v_call: TRBV5-6; clone_size: many; cdr3_aa: CASSLVGQGIRGYEQYF; cdr3_nt: TGTGCCAGCAGCTTGGTGGGACAGGGGATAAGGGGCTACGAGCAGTACTTC
d_call: NA; j_call: TRBJ1-1; v_call: TRBV5-1; clone_size: many; cdr3_aa: CASSLIPGRVNTEAFF; cdr3_nt: TGCGCCAGCAGCTTGATACCGGGACGGGTGAACACTGAAGCTTTCTTT
d_call: NA; j_call: TRBJ2-1; v_call: TRBV7-2; clone_size: many; cdr3_aa: CASSLEGSYNEQFF; cdr3_nt: TGTGCCAGCAGCTTAGAGGGCTCCTACAATGAGCAGTTCTTC
d_call: NA; j_call: TRBJ1-1; v_call: TRBV10-3; clone_size: many; cdr3_aa: CAISDRGRNTEAFF; cdr3_nt: TGTGCCATCAGTGACAGGGGAAGGAACACTGAAGCTTTCTTT
d_call: NA; j_call: TRBJ1-2; v_call: TRBV11-2; clone_size: many; cdr3_aa: CASKGRDFYGYTF; cdr3_nt: TGTGCCAGCAAAGGGAGGGATTTCTATGGCTACACCTTC
d_call: NA; j_call: TRBJ1-5; v_call: TRBV29-1; clone_size: NA; cdr3_aa: CSVKDGHSNQPQHF; cdr3_nt: TGCAGCGTTAAGGACGGCCATAGCAATCAGCCCCAGCATTTT
d_call: TRBD1; j_call: TRBJ1-2; v_call: TRBV7-9; clone_size: many; cdr3_aa: CASSFLTGEGYTF; cdr3_nt: TGTGCCAGCAGCTTCCTGACAGGGGAAGGCTACACCTTC
d_call: NA; j_call: TRBJ2-2; v_call: TRBV7-9; clone_size: many; cdr3_aa: CAGEPRGLENTGELFF; cdr3_nt: TGTGCCGGCGAGCCTAGGGGGTTGGAGAACACCGGGGAGCTGTTTTTT